The 31 T cell receptor beta chains given below trace back to one sample, sequenced in a study of blood T cell repertoires in COVID-19 (TCRdb year 2020). Library method: the immunoSEQ multiplex PCR assay. TCRdb re-hosts the immuneACCESS table, in-frame sequences only. Its copies lack some clones; in the studies checked, an unresolved V gene accounts for under half of them, and the cause for the rest is not known. A total of 85,000 to 120,000 clones appear in this sample, 80% to 95% of them only once. 1.5% to 2.5% of the sample is held by the ten biggest clonotypes. The sample comprised peripheral blood. The origin of the receptors is a woman aged 45 to 65 with COVID-19, enrolled during active disease.

V usage is TRBV25-1 and J usage is TRBJ2-1; 12 nucleotides align to TRBD2. The CDR3 has 18 residues. J was trimmed by 4 bases and V by 5 bases; bases with no gene match: 12. Germline loops: CDR1 MGHDK, CDR2 SYGVNS. The CDR3 DNA follows: TGTGCCAGCAGTTTTGGACTAGCGGGGCAAGGGAGATACAATGAGCAGTTCTTC. Protein: CASSFGLAGQGRYNEQFF.

The gene calls are TRBV28 and TRBJ2-2, with 8 positions matching TRBD2. In germline, CDR1 is MDHEN, CDR2 SYDVKM. V gave up 2 bases and J gave up 2 bases; unmatched junction bases: 1. The CDR3 runs to 15 residues. CDR3: CASSLAGGNTGELFF. The DNA of the CDR3 is TGTGCCAGCAGTTTAGCGGGGGGAAACACCGGGGAGCTGTTTTTT.

This clone showed up just once. The gene calls are TRBV30 and TRBJ1-1; D possibly corresponds to TRBD1 (6 bases). The V end lost 1 base, the J end lost 0 bases, and 9 bases lay between the germline ends. Per the germline V gene, CDR1 is GTSNPN and CDR2 is SVGIG (reference sequence). The CDR3 is made up of 14 amino acids. CDR3 residues: CAWSAGQVNTEAFF. CDR3 DNA sequence: TGTGCCTGGAGTGCGGGACAAGTGAACACTGAAGCTTTCTTT.

The chain has TRBV27 and TRBJ2-6; D is unresolved. V lost 4 bases and J lost 0, with 7 bases in between. Germline values: CDR1 MNHEY, CDR2 SMNVEV (reference sequence). The CDR3 sequence is 15 residues long. In DNA form, the CDR3 reads TGTGCCAGCAGTTCCCCTTCCTCTGGGGCCAACGTCCTGACTTTC. It yields the protein CASSSPSSGANVLTF.

V usage is TRBV15 and J usage is TRBJ2-5; 10 positions match TRBD1. CDR3 length: 15 amino acids. J was trimmed by 5 bases and V by 4 bases; bases with no gene match: 7. The germline gives CDR1 LNHNV, CDR2 YYDKDF (reference sequence). The CDR3 bases are TGTGCCACCAGCACGAGACAGGGGGCCGGGGAGACCCAGTACTTC. Amino acids: CATSTRQGAGETQYF. The full variable domain, in which reference TRBV15 and TRBJ2-5 provide the parts outside the CDR3, is DAMVIQNPRYQVTQFGKPVTLSCSQTLNHNVMYWYQQKSSQAPKLLFHYYDKDFNNEADTPDNFQSRRPNTSFCFLDIRSPGLGDTAMYLCATSTRQGAGETQYFGPGTRLLVL.

The chain couples TRBV10-3 to TRBJ2-4; 9 bases are a match to TRBD2. The CDR3 runs 17 residues. The V and J ends lost 0 bases and 1 base, in that order; junction bases with no gene match: 4. Germline V CDR1 and CDR2: ENHRY, SYGVKD. The CDR3 DNA sequence: TGTGCCATCAGTGAGTCGAAGGCGGGGGGGGCCAAAAACATTCAGTACTTC. This sequence encodes CAISESKAGGAKNIQYF.

The chain links TRBV19 to TRBJ1-1; D possibly corresponds to TRBD1 (6 bases). Germline V gene sequence: CDR1 LNHDA, CDR2 SQIVND (reference sequence). V lost 1 base, J lost 2 bases, and 11 bases lay in between. The length of the CDR3 is 15 residues. The CDR3 sequence is CASSIVRGRNTEAFF. In DNA form, the CDR3 reads TGTGCCAGTAGTATAGTTAGGGGGAGAAACACTGAAGCTTTCTTT.

This clone has just a few counts. In nucleotides, the CDR3 is TGTGCCAGCAGTCCCCTAGCGGGGGGGATAGCCAAAAACATTCAGTACTTC. Its protein product is CASSPLAGGIAKNIQYF. The chain combines TRBV6-2 or TRBV6-3 with TRBJ2-4; the match to TRBD2 covers 12 bases. With 5 bases clipped from V and 0 bases from J, the junction kept 5 bases outside the gene matches. The CDR3 extends over 17 amino acids. Germline CDR1 MNHEY, CDR2 SVGEGT.

The chain combines TRBV29-1 with TRBJ2-5; D may be TRBD1 (5 bases). Per the germline V gene, CDR1 is SQVTM and CDR2 is ANQGSEA. V dropped 1 base and J dropped 4 bases, with 16 bases sitting between them. The CDR3 spans 15 residues. The CDR3, as DNA: TGCAGCGTTGAAGGAAGTCCAGGGTCAAGAGAGACCCAGTACTTC. Translation: CSVEGSPGSRETQYF.

The rearrangement links TRBV11-2 to TRBJ2-7; D unresolved. Germline V gives CDR1 SGHAT, CDR2 FQNNGV. CDR3 size: 13 residues. Between the trimmed V and J ends, which lost 5 bases and 5 bases, there was a span of 13 bases. CDR3: CASSAYQVNEQYF. Written as DNA, the CDR3 is TGTGCCAGCAGCGCCTACCAGGTGAACGAGCAGTACTTC. The entire variable domain, with the rest obtained from reference TRBV11-2 and TRBJ2-7, is as follows: EAGVAQSPRYKIIEKRQSVAFWCNPISGHATLYWYQQILGQGPKLLIQFQNNGVVDDSQLPKDRFSAERLKGVDSTLKIQPAKLEDSAVYLCASSAYQVNEQYFGPGTRLTVT.

The CDR3 here is CSASLQGYSNQPQHF. For the CDR3, the DNA is TGCAGCGCCAGTTTACAGGGGTATAGCAATCAGCCCCAGCATTTT. The chain combines TRBV29-1 with TRBJ1-5; 7 bases are a match to TRBD1. With V trimmed by 7 bases and J by 0 bases, 9 bases remained unmatched. The germline V gene has CDR1 SQVTM and CDR2 ANQGSEA. This CDR3 has 15 amino acids. Using reference TRBV29-1 and TRBJ1-5 for the parts outside the CDR3, the full variable domain is SAVISQKPSRDICQRGTSLTIQCQVDSQVTMMFWYRQQPGQSLTLIATANQGSEATYESGFVIDKFPISRPNLTFSTLTVSNMSPEDSSIYLCSASLQGYSNQPQHFGDGTRLSIL.

This chain uses TRBV27 with TRBJ1-2; 10 bases align to TRBD1. Germline V CDR1 and CDR2: MNHEY, SMNVEV (reference sequence). The ends lost 6 bases at V and 5 bases at J; junction bases unmatched: 6. CDR3 length equals 14 residues. CDR3 in amino acids: CASRSGQGLYGYTF. The DNA of the CDR3 is TGTGCCAGCAGATCGGGACAGGGGCTTTATGGCTACACCTTC.

This chain connects TRBV5-1 to TRBJ1-2; D remains ambiguous. The V end was cut by 0 bases, the J end by 5 bases, with 11 bases between. The CDR3 runs to 14 residues. Per the germline V gene, CDR1 is SGHRS and CDR2 is YFSETQ. CDR3: CASSLEAGSYGYTF. The CDR3 DNA sequence: TGCGCCAGCAGCTTGGAGGCAGGAAGTTATGGCTACACCTTC.

The V and J genes are TRBV5-6 and TRBJ1-2; 11 bases are a match to TRBD1. V shed 4 bases and J 4 bases; nucleotides not matched to a gene: 3. Germline CDR1 and CDR2: SGHDT and YYEEEE. The CDR3 runs to 14 residues. The CDR3 here is CASSGGQGAYGYTF. CDR3 nucleotides: TGTGCCAGCAGCGGCGGACAGGGGGCCTATGGCTACACCTTC.

The CDR3 DNA follows: TGCGCCAGCAAAGGAAACGAAGGGGAGGTCGGGGAGCTGTTTTTT. It specifies CASKGNEGEVGELFF. V usage is TRBV5-1 and J usage is TRBJ2-2; D may be TRBD2 (6 bases). V shed 6 bases and J shed 7 bases, with 19 bases lying between them. From germline, CDR1 is SGHRS and CDR2 YFSETQ. The CDR3 sequence is 15 residues long. Filled out from reference TRBV5-1 and TRBJ2-2, the complete variable domain reads KAGVTQTPRYLIKTRGQQVTLSCSPISGHRSVSWYQQTPGQGLQFLFEYFSETQRNKGNFPGRFSGRQFSNSRSEMNVSTLELGDSALYLCASKGNEGEVGELFFGEGSRLTVL.

The chain couples TRBV21-1 to TRBJ1-1; the table's D call, TRBD1, was not checked against the DNA. TRBV21-1 counts as a pseudogene. This CDR3 spans 22 amino acids. In DNA, the CDR3 is TGTGCCAGCAGCTCCCGAGGAGGGGGGTACAGGGGGCGGAAGCCCCAGAACACTGAAGCTTTCTTT. It yields the protein CASSSRGGGYRGRKPQNTEAFF.

The chain combines TRBV5-1 with TRBJ2-7; the match to TRBD1 covers 8 bases. Germline loops: CDR1 SGHRS, CDR2 YFSETQ. The V and J ends lost 0 bases and 4 bases, in that order; junction bases with no gene match: 3. The CDR3 length is 14 residues. CDR3 protein: CASSLDRDRYEQYF. The CDR3 nucleotides read TGCGCCAGCAGCTTGGACCGGGACAGGTACGAGCAGTACTTC.

The rearrangement joins TRBV5-6 to TRBJ1-1; 8 positions agree with TRBD1. There are 17 residues in the CDR3. Germline CDR1 is SGHDT and CDR2 is YYEEEE. The junction had 11 bases not matched to a gene; V was cut back by 4 bases and J by 0 bases. The CDR3 loop is CASSPYGQGGMNTEAFF. The CDR3 region has the DNA TGTGCCAGCAGCCCATACGGACAGGGCGGGATGAACACTGAAGCTTTCTTT.

The chain employs TRBV6-1 and TRBJ2-3; 12 bases align to TRBD2. CDR1 and CDR2 from the germline V gene are MNHNS and SASEGT. J gave up 4 bases and V 4 bases, and 6 bases lay outside the gene matches. This CDR3 has 16 residues. The CDR3 nucleotides read TGTGCCAGCAGTGCGCTAGCGGGGGGGCGTTCAGATACGCAGTATTTT. Translating it yields CASSALAGGRSDTQYF.

The chain couples TRBV3-1 (or the pseudogene TRBV3-2) to TRBJ1-6, with 7 bases lining up with TRBD1. The CDR3 sequence is 16 residues long. The V and J ends lost 4 bases and 5 bases, in that order; junction bases with no gene match: 8. Germline V gene sequence: CDR1 LGHDT, CDR2 YNNKEL (reference sequence). In nucleotides, the CDR3 is TGTGCCAGCAGCCCCTTGGGGACAGCAAATAATTCACCCCTCCACTTT. Protein product: CASSPLGTANNSPLHF.

This clone was picked up one time. The chain joins TRBV12-3 or TRBV12-4 to TRBJ2-1; possibly TRBD2 for D (5 bases). This CDR3 contains 11 residues. Trimming pared 6 bases from V and 11 bases from J, leaving 11 bases between. CDR3 in amino acids: CASSLGVQQFF. The CDR3 region has the DNA TGTGCCAGCAGCCTCGGGGTCCAGCAGTTCTTC.

This clone has only one observation. The chain combines TRBV27 with TRBJ1-2; 9 nucleotides align to TRBD1. Germline V gene sequence: CDR1 MNHEY, CDR2 SMNVEV (reference sequence). With 4 bases clipped from V and 13 bases from J, the junction kept 10 bases outside the gene matches. This CDR3 has 13 amino acids. CDR3 sequence reads: CASSSFTGGRPTF. For the CDR3, the DNA is TGTGCCAGCAGTTCCTTCACAGGGGGCAGGCCCACCTTC.

This chain uses TRBV11-3 with TRBJ2-1; no firm D call. The germline gives CDR1 SGHNT, CDR2 YENEEA. Trimming pared 1 base from V and 2 bases from J, leaving 6 bases between. The CDR3 sequence is 14 residues long. The CDR3: CASSLVATYNEQFF. The CDR3 coding sequence is TGTGCCAGCAGCTTAGTAGCTACCTACAATGAGCAGTTCTTC.

The chain has TRBV11-1 and TRBJ2-7, with D tentatively TRBD1 (5 bases). The CDR3 length is 12 residues. Germline lookup yields CDR1 SGHAT and CDR2 FQDESV (reference sequence). The V gene lost 6 bases and the J gene lost 3 bases, with 9 bases spanning the gap. CDR3 in DNA: TGTGCCAGCAGGGGGCAGGGCTACGAGCAGTACTTC. Protein sequence: CASRGQGYEQYF.

The chain links TRBV5-1 to TRBJ1-3; 7 bases are a match to TRBD1. V lost 2 bases and J lost 6; bases outside the gene matches: 8. Germline values: CDR1 SGHRS, CDR2 YFSETQ. The CDR3 covers 15 residues. CDR3: CASSFTTGETNTIYF. The CDR3 DNA sequence: TGCGCCAGCAGCTTCACCACAGGGGAAACAAACACCATATATTTT.

The rearrangement joins TRBV18 to TRBJ2-7; D is perhaps TRBD1 (6 bases). Germline CDR1 and CDR2: KGHSH and LQKENI. CDR3 length: 18 residues. V was cut by 2 bases and J by 6 bases, with 26 bases left in between. CDR3 region: CASSPRRVGANSQGEQYF. CDR3 DNA sequence: TGTGCCAGCTCACCAAGAAGAGTGGGGGCCAATTCCCAGGGCGAGCAGTACTTC.

The V call is TRBV14, the J call TRBJ2-2; TRBD2 might be the D (7 bases). From germline, CDR1 is SGHDN and CDR2 FVKESK. Trimming removed 1 base at V and 4 bases at J, with 10 bases between. This CDR3 is built from 15 residues. The CDR3 nucleotides are TGTGCCAGCAGCCAAGCCCGGGGGGCCACCGGGGAGCTGTTTTTT. Translating gives CASSQARGATGELFF.

This chain uses TRBV19 with TRBJ1-5, with a tentative D call TRBD1 (6 bases). The V gene's germline CDR1 is LNHDA and CDR2 SQIVND (reference sequence). The CDR3 contains 18 residues. With 1 base removed from V and 0 bases from J, the gap between germline ends came to 16 bases. CDR3 bases: TGTGCCAGTAGTATAGGGACAGCTCCCACCTATAGCAATCAGCCCCAGCATTTT. Residues: CASSIGTAPTYSNQPQHF.

A single count supports this clone. This rearrangement joins TRBV12-2 to TRBJ2-7; the table assigns TRBD1, which was not confirmed against the DNA. TRBV12-2 is a recognized pseudogene. The CDR3 is 17 amino acids. CDR3: CASRLDGDRSSSYEQYV. CDR3 bases: TGTGCAAGTCGCTTAGATGGGGACAGGTCGAGCTCCTACGAGCAGTACGTC.

The J gene is TRBJ1-2, the V gene TRBV6-6; D not certain. Between the trimmed V and J ends, which lost 3 bases and 7 bases, there was a span of 3 bases. The CDR3 has 10 residues. CDR1 is MNHNY and CDR2 is SVGAGI in the germline V gene (reference sequence). The CDR3, as DNA: TGTGCCAGCAGTTATAGTGGCTACACCTTC. It specifies CASSYSGYTF.

V is TRBV3-1 (or the pseudogene TRBV3-2) and J is TRBJ1-4; tentatively, D is TRBD1 (6 bases). The CDR3 is 14 residues long. The V end was cut by 3 bases, the J end by 4 bases, with 9 bases between. Germline V gene lookup returns CDR1 LGHDT and CDR2 YNNKEL (reference sequence). The CDR3 sequence: CASSQTGINEKLFF. DNA of the CDR3: TGTGCCAGCAGCCAGACAGGAATTAATGAAAAACTGTTTTTT.